The present T cell receptor (beta chain) was sequenced within a study of blood T cell repertoires in COVID-19. About the study: Sites in the United States, Italy and Spain provided acute and convalescent COVID-19 samples.

As handled by the study authors: Nucleated cell counts were estimated from reference gene primer amplification. Libraries were prepared by immunoSEQ multiplex PCR; TCRdb keeps only in-frame clonotypes and omits some of them. Clonal size and the V and J genes are those of that table, whereas D and trimming came from the DNA. Of hundreds of thousands of clones listed, around 89% were seen once; the top ten hold around 1.3%. V gave up 3 bases and J gave up 1 base; unmatched junction bases: 7. Germline lookup yields CDR1 SGDLS and CDR2 YYNGEE. The CDR3 consists of 15 residues. The source material was peripheral blood. The chain has TRBV9 and TRBJ2-7; TRBD1 agrees at 7 bases. The sequence came from a man between 35 and 55 years old with acute or convalescent COVID-19. CDR3 in DNA: TGTGCCAGCAGCGGAACGGGACAGTATTCCTACGAGCAGTACTTC. Its protein product is CASSGTGQYSYEQYF.